Listed below are T cell receptor beta chains from one sample, sequenced in a study of human T cells and chemical hapten exposure. TCRdb ran MiXCR on the RACE reads and lists one entry per CDR3 protein. The data show some 88,000 distinct CDR3 sequences, approximately 10% seen once. The sequences come from whole blood, collected in connection with sensitization to the hapten diphenylcyclopropenone (DPC). The receptors were sampled from a man aged 40-49 years with alopecia areata. Some clones in this sample may be carry-over from other donors' samples. CDR3s include the opening cysteine and the closing phenylalanine or tryptophan. A D gene is named only where the DNA matches it firmly. Where a row states a size, it is once, few, many or the class of an expanded clone; other rows omit it.

TRBJ1-5,NA,NA,TRBV7-2,TGTGCCAGCAGCTTACAACAGATTAGCAATCAGCCCCAGCATTTT,CASSLQQISNQPQHF
TRBJ2-5,TRBD1,NA,TRBV13,TGTGCCAGCAGCTTAAGGACAGGGGGCCAAGAGACCCAGTACTTC,CASSLRTGGQETQYF
TRBJ1-4,NA,many,TRBV9,TGTGCCAGCAGCGTAGCCGGGGGCGGCACTAATGAAAAACTGTTTTTT,CASSVAGGGTNEKLFF
TRBJ1-1,NA,many,TRBV11-2,TGTGCCAGCAGCTTACAAAACACTGAAGCTTTCTTT,CASSLQNTEAFF
TRBJ2-7,NA,NA,TRBV6-6,TGTGCCAGCAGTTACCCCGGGGGAGGCTACGAGCAGTACTTC,CASSYPGGGYEQYF
TRBJ2-3,NA,NA,TRBV7-2,TGTGCCAGCAGCTTTAGAGGTCCAGGCACCTTTCACACAGATACGCAGTATTTT,CASSFRGPGTFHTDTQYF
TRBJ2-1,TRBD2,NA,TRBV28,TGTGCCAGCAGTCCCCAACCGGGACTAGCGGAAACCCAGAGCTCCTACAATGAGCAGTTCTTC,CASSPQPGLAETQSSYNEQFF
TRBJ2-3,TRBD2,few,TRBV29-1,TGCAGCGTCGAACTAGCGGATACGCAGTATTTT,CSVELADTQYF
TRBJ1-2,TRBD1,many,TRBV28,TGTGCCAGCAGTTTATTCGTTACAGGGGCGAACTATGGCTACACCTTC,CASSLFVTGANYGYTF
TRBJ2-1,TRBD2,few,TRBV5-4,TGTGCCAGCAGCCCCCCTGGGGGGGAGTACAATGAGCAGTTCTTC,CASSPPGGEYNEQFF